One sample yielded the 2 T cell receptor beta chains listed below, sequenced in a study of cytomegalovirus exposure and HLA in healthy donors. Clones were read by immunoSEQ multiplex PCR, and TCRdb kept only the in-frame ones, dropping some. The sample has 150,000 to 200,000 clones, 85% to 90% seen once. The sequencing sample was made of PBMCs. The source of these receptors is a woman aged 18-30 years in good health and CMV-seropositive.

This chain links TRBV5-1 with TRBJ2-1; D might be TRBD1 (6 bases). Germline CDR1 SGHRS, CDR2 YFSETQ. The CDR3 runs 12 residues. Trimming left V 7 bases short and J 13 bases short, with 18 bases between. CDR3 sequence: CASSQGQDSQFF. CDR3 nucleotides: TGCGCCAGCTCCCAGGGACAAGACTCCCAGTTCTTC.

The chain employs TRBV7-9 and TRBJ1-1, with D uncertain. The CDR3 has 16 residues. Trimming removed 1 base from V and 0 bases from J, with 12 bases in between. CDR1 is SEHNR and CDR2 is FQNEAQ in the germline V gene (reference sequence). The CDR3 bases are TGTGCCAGCAGCTTAGACCGAGGGCCCCTGAACACTGAAGCTTTCTTT. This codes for CASSLDRGPLNTEAFF.